This record concerns one T cell receptor beta chain sequence. Its antigen is still unknown. Amplification yielded TCR beta CDR3 regions, with RNA transcripts as the source. An initial round of RT-PCR targeting the TCR CDR3 relied on the HTBI primer set. TCRdb passed the multiplex PCR reads through MiXCR, listing each CDR3 protein once. Of around 450,000 distinct CDR3 sequences listed, roughly 13% are singletons. This entry comes from a study of T cells in Graves' hyperthyroidism and ophthalmopathy. Findings and caveats of the study: Ophthalmopathy was predicted by the model a median of approximately 6 months ahead of onset. Among clonotypes expanded in thyroid above 0.001, most were also found in blood.

The CDR3 runs to 13 residues. The germline CDR1 and CDR2 sequences are LNHNV and YYDKDF (reference sequence). V was trimmed by 1 base and J by 5 bases, leaving 8 bases between them. The sequence derives from a woman aged 18-35 years with Graves' hyperthyroidism. The sequenced sample was blood. The chain carries TRBV15 and TRBJ2-5; maybe TRBD1 (5 bases). The CDR3 loop is CATSRVGAETQYF. CDR3 nucleotide sequence: TGTGCCACCAGCAGAGTAGGGGCGGAGACCCAGTACTTC.